This TCR beta chain was found in a study of CXCR3-negative and CXCR3-positive naive CD8 T cells (dated by TCRdb to the late 2010s). For the study in its entirety: In total, roughly 140 million TRB reads were obtained, corresponding to roughly 1.5 +/- 0.3 million reads per library. Diversity and physicochemical repertoire analyses were performed on some eleven donors pooled from two independent experiments. For the TRBV-TRBJ cluster analysis, the naive subsets came from 5 donors, while the memory cells came from 3 donors.

This sample was sequenced with a NextSeq 550. The Human TCR Profiling Kit (MiLaboratory) was used to prepare UMI-labeled 5' RACE TRB cDNA libraries. The full amount of extracted RNA was used for cDNA synthesis, and the full amount of resulting cDNA was used for PCR amplification. Libraries were prepared in parallel with an identical number of PCR cycles. On the authors' methods: With a minimum of two reads required per UMI, MIGEC and MiXCR pulled out about 53,000 +/- 10,000 unique UMI-labeled TRB cDNA molecules from each library. Each library averaged roughly 36,000 +/- 9,600 functional in-frame TRB CDR3 nucleotide clonotypes without stop codons. After each sample was downsampled to 5000 UMI-labeled TRB molecules, VDJtools was used to calculate diversity metrics such as normalized Shannon-Wiener and Chao1. VDJtools computed clonotype-size-weighted physicochemical properties of the central five CDR3 residues: interaction energy, strength, volume and Kidera factor 4. TCRdb reprocessed the reads, and each CDR3 protein sequence is entered once, without DNA. It is TCRdb's table, rather than the study itself, that gives the V and J calls and clone size. The sample table gives 130,000 or so distinct CDR3 sequences. The top ten clones comprise approximately 0.3% of the sample.

Of note for this clonotype: Its antigen target is currently unknown.

General study outcomes and caveats: Because surface CD5, which has been linked to self-reactivity in mice, was comparable between naive subsets, TCR interaction strength was also inferred from TRB CDR3 physicochemical properties. Comparably high repertoire diversity was found in both naive subsets, whereas much lower repertoire diversity was found in memory CD8+ T cells. TRB CDR3s from CXCR3-positive naive cells showed higher hydrophobicity (lower Kidera factor 4), lower energy, and higher strength and volume indices than CXCR3-negative naive cells. Freshly isolated PBMCs were used for most assays because CXCR3 expression went down partially after cryopreservation. Naive CXCR3-negative and CXCR3-positive cells from the same donor showed similar TRBV-TRBJ usage, whereas memory cells showed distinct patterns.

The germline V gene encodes CDR1 MDHEN and CDR2 SYDVKM. The CDR3 has 16 amino acids, counting the end cysteine and phenylalanine. Only the protein sequence is given. Each CD8+ T cell subset was flow-sorted in triplicate, with 300,000 cells per subset placed directly into RLT lysis buffer. To keep memory contaminants out, a stringent definition of naive CD8+ T cells was applied: CD45RO-CCR7+CD27+CD95-. Using standard density gradient centrifugation, peripheral blood mononuclear cells were isolated from buffy coats. Naive CXCR3-negative and CXCR3-positive CD8+ T cells were flow-sorted using a FACSAria III. Total RNA was extracted from sorted cells with an RNeasy Mini Kit.

This sequence originates from a human donor in good health. Some clones in this sample may be carry-over from other donors' samples. Specimen: naive CXCR3- CD8+ T cells from blood. The sample's cell subset or site label, in plain terms: CD45RO-CCR7+CD27+CD95- naive CD8+ T cells lacking CXCR3 (TNR3-). The rearranged segments are TRBV28 and TRBJ2-2; the D gene TCRdb calls, TRBD1, cannot be checked with no DNA. The CDR3 has the sequence CASSRNDRENTGELFF.